The 24 T cell receptor beta chains given below trace back to one sample, sequenced in a study of beta chain features in type 1 diabetes. What was sequenced were expressed TCRB transcripts, since all of the isolated RNA had been reverse transcribed. Generated by immunoSEQ multiplex PCR, the TCRdb table keeps only in-frame clones and is missing some. The sample lists 250,000 to 300,000 clones, about 23% occurring once. These receptors' targets are unknown. Findings of the study overall: A moderate, significant TCRB CDR3 shortening appeared in type 1 diabetes across four CD4+ subsets.

Sequencing was performed on naive CD4+ T cells from blood. These receptor sequences come from a woman aged 30 to 39 with type 1 diabetes.

This clone has only one observation. The J gene is TRBJ2-5, the V gene TRBV11-2; D is ambiguous. V was shortened by 1 base and J by 2 bases, with 8 bases between the two germline ends. There are 14 residues in the CDR3. The germline V gene encodes CDR1 SGHAT and CDR2 FQNNGV. The CDR3 coding sequence is TGTGCCAGCAGCTTAGGAAGCTATCAAGAGACCCAGTACTTC. It specifies CASSLGSYQETQYF.

The chain combines TRBV4-1 with TRBJ2-1, with a tentative D call TRBD1 (6 bases). CDR1 is MGHRA, CDR2 YSYEKL, per germline. Trimming cost V 2 bases and J 7 bases, with 15 bases left between them. The CDR3 totals 15 residues. CDR3 amino acids: CASSQLSTRGNEQFF. CDR3 nucleotide sequence: TGCGCCAGCAGCCAACTCTCCACGAGGGGGAATGAGCAGTTCTTC.

V is TRBV7-9 and J is TRBJ2-1, with TRBD2 as a possible D gene (5 bases). Germline-derived CDR1 and CDR2 are SEHNR and FQNEAQ (reference sequence). Trimming took 1 base from V and 12 from J, leaving 7 bases between them. This CDR3 region has 11 residues. The CDR3, as DNA: TGTGCCAGCAGCTTAGGGACTGTGCAGTTCTTC. It encodes CASSLGTVQFF.

The chain is built from TRBV4-1 and TRBJ2-5; D is possibly TRBD2 (6 bases). V was trimmed by 2 bases and J by 3 bases, leaving 10 bases between them. The CDR3 consists of 14 residues. From germline, CDR1 is MGHRA and CDR2 YSYEKL. The CDR3 protein is CASSQPTSKETQYF. In DNA form, the CDR3 reads TGCGCCAGCAGCCAACCGACTAGTAAAGAGACCCAGTACTTC.

For this clone: Different DNA sequences within this sample yield the same CDR3. V usage is TRBV11-2 and J usage is TRBJ2-1; 7 bases are a match to TRBD2. CDR1 is SGHAT, CDR2 FQNNGV, per germline. Trimming removed 1 base from V and 4 bases from J; junction bases left unmatched: 1. The CDR3 is 14 residues long. The CDR3 sequence is CASSLAGGYNEQFF. The CDR3 bases are TGTGCCAGCAGCTTAGCCGGGGGGTACAATGAGCAGTTCTTC.

This clone turned up a few times. The rearrangement joins TRBV11-2 to TRBJ2-1, with 9 positions matching TRBD2. Germline assignment: CDR1 SGHAT and CDR2 FQNNGV. Unmatched junction bases numbered 10, after V lost 5 bases and J lost 8 bases. CDR3 length equals 15 residues. The CDR3 DNA sequence: TGTGCCAGCAGCCCGCAGAGGACTAGCGACGATGAGCAGTTCTTC. Translated, it gives CASSPQRTSDDEQFF. Combining the CDR3 with reference TRBV11-2 and TRBJ2-1 gives the whole variable domain EAGVAQSPRYKIIEKRQSVAFWCNPISGHATLYWYQQILGQGPKLLIQFQNNGVVDDSQLPKDRFSAERLKGVDSTLKIQPAKLEDSAVYLCASSPQRTSDDEQFFGPGTRLTVL.

There are a few counts of this clone. This chain joins TRBV30 and TRBJ2-1; 11 bases align to TRBD2. The CDR3 has 16 amino acids. The ends lost 4 bases at V and 8 bases at J; junction bases unmatched: 13. Germline CDR1 GTSNPN, CDR2 SVGIG (reference sequence). CDR3 protein: CAWTPPTSGSLDEQFF. CDR3 nucleotides: TGTGCCTGGACCCCACCCACTAGCGGGAGTCTTGATGAGCAGTTCTTC.

The rearrangement joins TRBV13 to TRBJ2-5; D ambiguous. The CDR3 runs 13 residues. The V end lost 1 base, the J end lost 5 bases, and 8 bases lay between the germline ends. Germline lookup yields CDR1 PRHDT and CDR2 FYEKMQ (reference sequence). CDR3 amino acids: CASSLAGLETQYF. The CDR3 nucleotides are TGTGCCAGCAGCTTAGCCGGGTTGGAGACCCAGTACTTC.

This clone was counted a few times. This chain uses TRBV5-1 with TRBJ2-3; 14 positions agree with TRBD2. Germline CDR1 SGHRS, CDR2 YFSETQ. CDR3 length: 16 amino acids. The ends lost 4 bases at V and 5 bases at J; junction bases unmatched: 6. CDR3 in amino acids: CASSRTSGGTRDTQYF. CDR3 bases: TGCGCCAGCAGCCGGACTAGCGGGGGGACCAGAGATACGCAGTATTTT.

CDR3 bases: TGTGCCAGCACCAATACCCAGGGGGCGGATTGGAGCACTGAAGCTTTCTTT. Encoded protein: CASTNTQGADWSTEAFF. J is TRBJ1-1 and V is TRBV5-4; the match to TRBD1 covers 8 bases. Germline-derived CDR1 and CDR2 are SGHNT and YYREEE (reference sequence). CDR3 size: 17 residues. J gave up 4 bases and V 6 bases, and 17 bases lay outside the gene matches.

The chain recombines TRBV25-1 with TRBJ2-2; TRBD1 aligns across 8 bases. The V gene end was trimmed by 6 bases and the J gene end by 6 bases; junction bases not matched to a gene: 9. Germline values: CDR1 MGHDK, CDR2 SYGVNS. This CDR3 spans 15 amino acids. CDR3 bases: TGTGCCAGCAGGGAAAGGACAGGGTTTGCCGGGGAGCTGTTTTTT. This codes for CASRERTGFAGELFF. Using reference TRBV25-1 and TRBJ2-2 for the parts outside the CDR3, the full variable domain is EADIYQTPRYLVIGTGKKITLECSQTMGHDKMYWYQQDPGMELHLIHYSYGVNSTEKGDLSSESTVSRIRTEHFPLTLESARPSHTSQYLCASRERTGFAGELFFGEGSRLTVL.

Worth noting for this clone: Other DNA sequences in the sample encode the same CDR3. This sequence joins TRBV6-5 and TRBJ2-5; no reliable D call. The V gene's germline CDR1 is MNHEY and CDR2 SVGAGI. V lost 2 bases, J lost 4 bases, and 5 bases lay in between. The CDR3 length is 12 residues. The CDR3 region has the DNA TGTGCCAGCAGTTACCGCGGAGAGACCCAGTACTTC. It translates to CASSYRGETQYF.

The V gene is TRBV18, the J gene TRBJ2-6, with D perhaps TRBD1 (6 bases). Trimming took off 6 bases at V and 0 bases at J, with 12 bases between the two ends. Germline V gene lookup returns CDR1 KGHSH and CDR2 LQKENI. This CDR3 is 16 amino acids long. In DNA form, the CDR3 reads TGTGCCAGCTCCCCAAACAGGGCCTCTGGGGCCAACGTCCTGACTTTC. Translated, it gives CASSPNRASGANVLTF.

The chain has TRBV5-1 and TRBJ2-1; D uncertain. Germline V gives CDR1 SGHRS, CDR2 YFSETQ. V was cut by 7 bases and J by 6 bases, with 8 bases left in between. The CDR3 has 11 amino acids. The CDR3 loop reads CASSGANEQFF. CDR3 bases: TGCGCCAGCTCAGGTGCCAATGAGCAGTTCTTC.

The rearrangement joins TRBV4-1 to TRBJ2-1; 16 bases are a match to TRBD2. J lost 11 bases, V lost 6 bases, and 7 bases had no gene match. The CDR3 length is 15 residues. Per the germline V gene, CDR1 is MGHRA and CDR2 is YSYEKL. This chain's CDR3 is CASSHPGLAGGQQFF. The CDR3 DNA is TGCGCCAGCAGTCATCCGGGACTAGCGGGAGGGCAGCAGTTCTTC.

J is TRBJ2-5 and V is TRBV10-3, with D maybe TRBD1 (6 bases). The CDR3 spans 15 residues. Deletions cut 10 bases from V and 1 base from J, with 19 bases between. Germline CDR1 ENHRY, CDR2 SYGVKD. DNA for the CDR3: TGTGCCACCGGAAAGGGGACAAACCCCCAAGAGACCCAGTACTTC. Protein product: CATGKGTNPQETQYF.

The table lists this clone with a few counts. The V call is TRBV5-6, the J call TRBJ2-7; 8 positions match TRBD2. Looked up from germline, CDR1 is SGHDT and CDR2 is YYEEEE. The V gene end was trimmed by 1 base and the J gene end by 1 base; junction bases not matched to a gene: 4. The CDR3 is 15 amino acids. CDR3 region: CASSLLTSGSYEQYF. CDR3 in DNA: TGTGCCAGCAGCTTGCTAACTAGCGGATCCTACGAGCAGTACTTC.

The rearrangement links TRBV7-6 to TRBJ2-3; TRBD1 matches 8 bases. Germline V lookup: CDR1 SGHVS, CDR2 FNYEAQ. J was trimmed by 2 bases and V by 5 bases; bases with no gene match: 9. The CDR3 contains 16 residues. CDR3 sequence reads: CASSALQGGHTDTQYF. The CDR3 coding sequence is TGTGCCAGCAGCGCATTACAGGGGGGTCACACAGATACGCAGTATTTT.

This clone has only a few counts. The chain employs TRBV4-1 and TRBJ1-2; D is possibly TRBD1 (5 bases). Trimming took 0 bases from V and 2 from J, leaving 13 bases between them. This CDR3 spans 16 amino acids. CDR1 is MGHRA, CDR2 YSYEKL, per germline. The CDR3 spells CASSQDGIQGNYGYTF. CDR3 in DNA: TGCGCCAGCAGCCAAGATGGCATCCAGGGAAACTATGGCTACACCTTC.

This clone was detected a few times. The chain couples TRBV5-1 to TRBJ1-1; 8 bases match TRBD1. The CDR3 contains 14 residues. Trimming removed 6 bases from V and 1 base from J; junction bases left unmatched: 5. Germline lookup yields CDR1 SGHRS and CDR2 YFSETQ. Written as DNA, the CDR3 is TGCGCCAGCACCCGAACAGGGGGGAACACTGAAGCTTTCTTT. Protein: CASTRTGGNTEAFF.

The gene calls are TRBV2 and TRBJ2-2, with TRBD1 as a possible D gene (5 bases). There are 14 residues in the CDR3. With 6 bases removed from V and 5 bases from J, the gap between germline ends came to 13 bases. Germline V gene data show CDR1 as SNHLY and CDR2 as FYNNEI. CDR3 loop: CASRSPGRTGELFF. Here the CDR3 DNA reads TGTGCCAGCAGAAGTCCAGGGCGGACCGGGGAGCTGTTTTTT.

The chain recombines TRBV30 with TRBJ1-2; no definite D call. V was clipped by 5 bases and J by 1 base, with 5 bases between them. The length of the CDR3 is 11 residues. Germline CDR1 GTSNPN, CDR2 SVGIG (reference sequence). The CDR3 spells CAWGDNYGYTF. The CDR3 nucleotides are TGTGCCTGGGGAGATAACTATGGCTACACCTTC. Combining the CDR3 with reference TRBV30 and TRBJ1-2 gives the whole variable domain SQTIHQWPATLVQPVGSPLSLECTVEGTSNPNLYWYRQAAGRGLQLLFYSVGIGQISSEVPQNLSASRPQDRQFILSSKKLLLSDSGFYLCAWGDNYGYTFGSGTRLTVV.

This clone has a handful of counts. The chain uses TRBV5-4 and TRBJ2-1; D remains unclear. CDR1 and CDR2 from the germline V gene are SGHNT and YYREEE (reference sequence). The CDR3 is 15 amino acids. V lost 0 bases and J lost 1, with 8 bases in between. Here the CDR3 reads CASSLEPGSYNEQFF. CDR3 sequence (DNA): TGTGCCAGCAGCTTGGAGCCCGGGTCCTACAATGAGCAGTTCTTC.

This chain connects TRBV6-5 to TRBJ1-1; D is uncertain. Germline-derived CDR1 and CDR2 are MNHEY and SVGAGI. The CDR3 sequence is 13 residues long. V was shortened by 0 bases and J by 5 bases, with 7 bases between the two germline ends. In DNA, the CDR3 is TGTGCCAGCAGTTACTCCATCGAGACTGAAGCTTTCTTT. This gives the protein CASSYSIETEAFF.